This TCR beta chain was identified during a study of blood T cell repertoires in COVID-19. Libraries were prepared by immunoSEQ multiplex PCR; TCRdb keeps only in-frame clonotypes and omits some of them. The sample records 97,000 or so clones, roughly 82% being singletons. The CDR3 totals 14 residues. This TCR came from an older man with acute or convalescent COVID-19. The chain combines TRBV12-2 with TRBJ2-7; TRBD2 is taken as the D call from the table, unchecked against the DNA. TRBV12-2 is marked as a pseudogene. Material for sequencing was peripheral blood. The CDR3 bases are TGTGCAAGTCGCTGGGAGACTGGCGGCCACGAGCAGTACTTC. Its translation is CASRWETGGHEQYF.